This T cell receptor (beta chain) came from a study of tumor and adjacent non-tumor tissue in lung cancer. Study summary: Aged about 31 to 80 years, patients included more than nine men and about 5 women with stage I to III disease.

This CDR3 is built from 13 residues. The V gene's germline CDR1 is DFQATT and CDR2 SNEGSKA (reference sequence). On this clonotype: Mismatch with germline at one junction end may stem from a read error.

RNA was extracted from bulk tissue without any cell sorting. This non-tumor lung sample came from over 3 cm beyond the tumor edge. The library came from three nested PCR rounds adapted from ARM-PCR protocols. MiXCR, applied by TCRdb to the multiplex PCR reads, yields one record per CDR3 protein. The sample includes 110,000 or so distinct CDR3 sequences, about 63% seen only once; the top ten take roughly 20%. Sequencing used distant non-tumor lung tissue. The chain is built from TRBV20-1 and TRBJ2-7; D not certain. This TCR was sampled from a man aged 55 to 70 with non-small cell lung cancer. The CDR3 DNA reads TGCAGTGCTAGAGGCGGTCGTAACTACGAGCTGTACTTC. As protein: CSARGGRNYELYF.